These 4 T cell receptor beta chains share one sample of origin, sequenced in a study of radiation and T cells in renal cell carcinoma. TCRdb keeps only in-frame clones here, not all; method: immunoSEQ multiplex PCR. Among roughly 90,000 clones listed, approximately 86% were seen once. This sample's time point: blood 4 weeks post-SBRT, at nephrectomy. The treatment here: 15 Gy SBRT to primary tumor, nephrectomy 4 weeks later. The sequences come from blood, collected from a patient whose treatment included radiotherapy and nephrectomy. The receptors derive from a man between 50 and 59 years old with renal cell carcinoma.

This CDR3 is CATVSSANYGYTF. The CDR3 DNA is TGTGCCACCGTTAGCTCCGCTAACTATGGCTACACCTTC. V is TRBV15 and J is TRBJ1-2, with D uncertain. Germline CDR1 reads LNHNV; CDR2 reads YYDKDF (reference sequence). The V and J ends lost 8 bases and 0 bases respectively, with 10 bases between them. The CDR3 covers 13 residues. Looking up the rest from reference TRBV15 and TRBJ1-2 gives the full variable domain: DAMVIQNPRYQVTQFGKPVTLSCSQTLNHNVMYWYQQKSSQAPKLLFHYYDKDFNNEADTPDNFQSRRPNTSFCFLDIRSPGLGDTAMYLCATVSSANYGYTFGSGTRLTVV.

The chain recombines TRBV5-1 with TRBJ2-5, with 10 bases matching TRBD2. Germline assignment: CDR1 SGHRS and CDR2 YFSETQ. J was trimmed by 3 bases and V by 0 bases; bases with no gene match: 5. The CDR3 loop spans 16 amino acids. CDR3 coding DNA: TGCGCCAGCAGCTTGGCCGGCCTAGCGGGAGAAGAGACCCAGTACTTC. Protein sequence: CASSLAGLAGEETQYF. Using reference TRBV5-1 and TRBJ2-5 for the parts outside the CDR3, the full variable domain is KAGVTQTPRYLIKTRGQQVTLSCSPISGHRSVSWYQQTPGQGLQFLFEYFSETQRNKGNFPGRFSGRQFSNSRSEMNVSTLELGDSALYLCASSLAGLAGEETQYFGPGTRLLVL.

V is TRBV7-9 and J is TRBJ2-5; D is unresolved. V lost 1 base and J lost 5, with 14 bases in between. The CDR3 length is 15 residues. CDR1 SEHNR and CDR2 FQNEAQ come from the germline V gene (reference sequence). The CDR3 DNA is TGTGCCAGCAGCTTAGGTTCTCCTCTGATGGAGACCCAGTACTTC. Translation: CASSLGSPLMETQYF.

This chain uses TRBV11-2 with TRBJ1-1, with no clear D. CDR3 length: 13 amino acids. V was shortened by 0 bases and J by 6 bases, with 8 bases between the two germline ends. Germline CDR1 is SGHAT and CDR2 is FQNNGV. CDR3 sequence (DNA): TGTGCCAGCAGCTTAGAACTAAACGCTGAAGCTTTCTTT. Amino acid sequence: CASSLELNAEAFF.